Shown below are 3 T cell receptor beta chains from a single sample sequenced in a study of cytomegalovirus exposure and HLA in healthy donors. Vbeta (60) and Jbeta (13) primers were used in the PCR. Sequencing used immunoSEQ multiplex PCR; TCRdb keeps in-frame clones, though not all of them. This sample has 150,000 to 200,000 clones, with about four fifths found just once. Material: PBMCs. Receptor source: a man aged 50-59 years in good health and CMV-seropositive.

This rearrangement joins TRBV11-1 to TRBJ2-5; a possible D gene is TRBD1 (5 bases). V lost 1 base, J lost 1 base, and 10 bases lay in between. Germline loops: CDR1 SGHAT, CDR2 FQDESV (reference sequence). The CDR3 has 15 residues. The CDR3 DNA is TGTGCCAGCAGCTTAGGGGGCACTTCCCAAGAGACCCAGTACTTC. Amino acids: CASSLGGTSQETQYF.

This clone was observed a handful of times. The chain couples TRBV27 to TRBJ2-5; D is undetermined. Per germline, CDR1 MNHEY and CDR2 SMNVEV (reference sequence). Between the trimmed V and J ends, which lost 1 base and 2 bases, there was a span of 11 bases. The CDR3 totals 15 residues. The CDR3 nucleotides read TGTGCCAGCAGTTTATTTGGGCGAACACAAGAGACCCAGTACTTC. This encodes CASSLFGRTQETQYF.

As for this clone: Germline and junction disagree at one end, which may indicate a read error. The genes are TRBV30 and TRBJ2-6; 14 nucleotides line up with TRBD2. Per germline, CDR1 GTSNPN and CDR2 SVGIG (reference sequence). The CDR3 extends over 14 amino acids. The CDR3 nucleotides read TGTGCCTGGGCGGGACTAGCGGGGGCCAACGGCCTGACTTTC. This translates into CAWAGLAGANGLTF.